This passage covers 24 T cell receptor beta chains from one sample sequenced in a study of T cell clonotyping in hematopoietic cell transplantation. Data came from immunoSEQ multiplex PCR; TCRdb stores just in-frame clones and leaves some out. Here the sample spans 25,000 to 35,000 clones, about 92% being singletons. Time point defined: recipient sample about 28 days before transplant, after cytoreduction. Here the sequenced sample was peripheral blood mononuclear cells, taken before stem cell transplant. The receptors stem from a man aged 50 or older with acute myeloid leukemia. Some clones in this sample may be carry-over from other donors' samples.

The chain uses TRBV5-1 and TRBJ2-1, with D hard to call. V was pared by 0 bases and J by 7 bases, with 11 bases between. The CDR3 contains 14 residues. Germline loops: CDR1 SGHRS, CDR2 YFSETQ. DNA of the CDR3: TGCGCCAGCAGCTTGGTCCAGGTTGGGAATGAGCAGTTCTTC. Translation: CASSLVQVGNEQFF.

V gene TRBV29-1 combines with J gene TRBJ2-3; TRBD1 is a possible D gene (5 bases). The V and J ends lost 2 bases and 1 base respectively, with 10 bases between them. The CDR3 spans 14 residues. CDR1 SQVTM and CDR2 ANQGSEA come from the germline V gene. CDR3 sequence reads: CSVERQGRTDTQYF. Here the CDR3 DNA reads TGCAGCGTTGAACGGCAGGGTCGCACAGATACGCAGTATTTT.

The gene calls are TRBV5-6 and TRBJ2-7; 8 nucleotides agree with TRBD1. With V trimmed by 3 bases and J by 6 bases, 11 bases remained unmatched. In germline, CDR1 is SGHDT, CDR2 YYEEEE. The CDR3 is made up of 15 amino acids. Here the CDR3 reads CASSSRRTGSGEQYF. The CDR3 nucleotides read TGTGCCAGCAGCTCCCGAAGGACAGGGAGCGGCGAGCAGTACTTC.

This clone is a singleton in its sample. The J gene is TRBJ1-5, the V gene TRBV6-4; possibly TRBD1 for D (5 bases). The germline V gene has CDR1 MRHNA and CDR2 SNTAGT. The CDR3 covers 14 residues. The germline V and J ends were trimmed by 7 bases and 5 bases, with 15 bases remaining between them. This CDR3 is CASNLGGSDQPQHF. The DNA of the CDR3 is TGTGCCAGCAATCTGGGGGGATCAGATCAGCCCCAGCATTTT.

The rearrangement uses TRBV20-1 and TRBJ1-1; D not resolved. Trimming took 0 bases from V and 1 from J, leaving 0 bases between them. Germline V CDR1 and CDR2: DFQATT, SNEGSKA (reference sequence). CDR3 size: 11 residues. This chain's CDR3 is CSARENTEAFF. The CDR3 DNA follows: TGCAGTGCTAGAGAGAACACTGAAGCTTTCTTT.

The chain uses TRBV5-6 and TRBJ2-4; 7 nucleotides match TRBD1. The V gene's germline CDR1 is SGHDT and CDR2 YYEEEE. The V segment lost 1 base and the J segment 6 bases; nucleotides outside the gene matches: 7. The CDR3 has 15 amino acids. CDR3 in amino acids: CASSLTGDSGNIQYF. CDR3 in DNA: TGTGCCAGCAGCTTGACTGGGGACAGTGGAAACATTCAGTACTTC.

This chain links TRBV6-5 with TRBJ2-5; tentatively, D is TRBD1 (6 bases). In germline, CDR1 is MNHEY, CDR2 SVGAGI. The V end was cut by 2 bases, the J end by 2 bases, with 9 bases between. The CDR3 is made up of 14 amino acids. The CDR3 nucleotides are TGTGCCAGCAGTTACAGGACAGCTCAAGAGACCCAGTACTTC. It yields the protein CASSYRTAQETQYF.

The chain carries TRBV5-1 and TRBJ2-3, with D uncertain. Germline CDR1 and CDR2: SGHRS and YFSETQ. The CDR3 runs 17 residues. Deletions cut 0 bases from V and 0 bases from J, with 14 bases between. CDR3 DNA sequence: TGCGCCAGCAGCTTGGCGGTTTCGGGCAGAAGCACAGATACGCAGTATTTT. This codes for CASSLAVSGRSTDTQYF.

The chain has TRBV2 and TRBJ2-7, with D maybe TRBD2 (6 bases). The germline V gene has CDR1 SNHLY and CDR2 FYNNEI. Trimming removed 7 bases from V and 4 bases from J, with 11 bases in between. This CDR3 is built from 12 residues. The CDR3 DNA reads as TGTGCCAGCACAACGGGAGTATACGAGCAGTACTTC. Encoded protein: CASTTGVYEQYF.

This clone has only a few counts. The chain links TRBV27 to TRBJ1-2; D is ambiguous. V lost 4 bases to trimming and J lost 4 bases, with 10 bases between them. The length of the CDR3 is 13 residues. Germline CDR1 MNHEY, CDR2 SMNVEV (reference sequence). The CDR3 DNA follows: TGTGCCAGCAGTTCAGTCGGATTCTATGGCTACACCTTC. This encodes CASSSVGFYGYTF.

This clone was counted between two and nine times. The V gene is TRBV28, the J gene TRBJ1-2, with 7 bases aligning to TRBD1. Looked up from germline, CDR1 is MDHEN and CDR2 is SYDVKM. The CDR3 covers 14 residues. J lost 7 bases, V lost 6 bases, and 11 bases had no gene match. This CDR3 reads CASRVTGSLGGYTF. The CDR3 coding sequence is TGTGCCAGCAGGGTGACAGGGTCCCTCGGTGGCTACACCTTC.

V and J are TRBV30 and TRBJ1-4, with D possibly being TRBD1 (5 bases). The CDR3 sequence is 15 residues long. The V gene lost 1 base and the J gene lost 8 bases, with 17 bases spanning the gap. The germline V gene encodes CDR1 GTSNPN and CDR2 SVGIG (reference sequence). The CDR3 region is CAWSALRGVGEKLFF. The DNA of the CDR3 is TGTGCCTGGAGTGCCCTGAGGGGCGTAGGAGAAAAACTGTTTTTT.

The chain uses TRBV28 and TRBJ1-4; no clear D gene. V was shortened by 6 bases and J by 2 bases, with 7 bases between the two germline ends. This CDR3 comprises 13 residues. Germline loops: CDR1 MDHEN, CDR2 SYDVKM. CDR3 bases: TGTGCCAGCAGACCCGACACTAATGAAAAACTGTTTTTT. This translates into CASRPDTNEKLFF.

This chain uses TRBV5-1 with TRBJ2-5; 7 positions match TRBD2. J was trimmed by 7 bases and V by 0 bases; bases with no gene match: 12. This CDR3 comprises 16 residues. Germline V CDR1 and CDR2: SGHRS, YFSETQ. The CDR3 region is CASSLESRGRVGTQYF. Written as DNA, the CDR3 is TGCGCCAGCAGCTTGGAATCGCGGGGGAGGGTGGGGACCCAGTACTTC.

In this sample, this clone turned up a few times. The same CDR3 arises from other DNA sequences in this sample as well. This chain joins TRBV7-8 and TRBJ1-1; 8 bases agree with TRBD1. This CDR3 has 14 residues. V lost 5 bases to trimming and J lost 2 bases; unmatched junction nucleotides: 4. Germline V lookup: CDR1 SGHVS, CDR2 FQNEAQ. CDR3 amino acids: CASSLGTGNTEAFF. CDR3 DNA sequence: TGTGCCAGCAGCCTCGGGACAGGTAACACTGAAGCTTTCTTT.

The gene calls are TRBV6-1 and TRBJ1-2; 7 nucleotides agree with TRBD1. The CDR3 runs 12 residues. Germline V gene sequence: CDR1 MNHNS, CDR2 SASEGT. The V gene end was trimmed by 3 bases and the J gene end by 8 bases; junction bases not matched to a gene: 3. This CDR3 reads CASSEGTVGYTF. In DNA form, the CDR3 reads TGTGCCAGCAGTGAGGGGACAGTCGGCTACACCTTC.

CDR3 coding DNA: TGTGCCAGCAGCTCGACCGACACCGGGGCATACGAGCAGTACTTC. Protein sequence: CASSSTDTGAYEQYF. The chain uses TRBV7-9 and TRBJ2-7, with D perhaps matching TRBD1 or TRBD2 (5 bases each). The CDR3 is 15 amino acids. The V gene's germline CDR1 is SEHNR and CDR2 FQNEAQ (reference sequence). The V end lost 4 bases, the J end lost 4 bases, and 17 bases lay between the germline ends.

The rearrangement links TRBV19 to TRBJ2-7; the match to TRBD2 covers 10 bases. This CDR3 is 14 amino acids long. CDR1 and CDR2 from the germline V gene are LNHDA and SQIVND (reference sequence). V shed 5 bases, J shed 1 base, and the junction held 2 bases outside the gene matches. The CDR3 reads CASSVAGGSYEQYF. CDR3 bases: TGTGCCAGTAGTGTAGCGGGGGGTTCCTACGAGCAGTACTTC.

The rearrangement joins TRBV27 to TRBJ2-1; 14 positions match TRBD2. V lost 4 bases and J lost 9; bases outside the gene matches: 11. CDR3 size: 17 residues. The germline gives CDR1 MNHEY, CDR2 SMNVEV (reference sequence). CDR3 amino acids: CASSSGIGTSGGGEQFF. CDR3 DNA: TGTGCCAGCAGTTCAGGCATCGGGACTAGCGGGGGTGGTGAGCAGTTCTTC.

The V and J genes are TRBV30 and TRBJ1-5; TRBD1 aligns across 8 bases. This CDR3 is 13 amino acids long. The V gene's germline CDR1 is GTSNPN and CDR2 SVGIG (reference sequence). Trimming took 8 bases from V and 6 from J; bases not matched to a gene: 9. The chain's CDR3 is CAAGQGELQPQHF. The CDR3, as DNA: TGTGCCGCTGGACAGGGAGAACTTCAGCCCCAGCATTTT.

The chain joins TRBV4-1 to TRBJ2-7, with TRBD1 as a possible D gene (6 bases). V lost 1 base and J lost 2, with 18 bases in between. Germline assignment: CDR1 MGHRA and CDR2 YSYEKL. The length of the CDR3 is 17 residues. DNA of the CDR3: TGCGCCAGCAGCCAAGGGCAAGGGGGTTCCCTACCCTACGAGCAGTACTTC. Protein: CASSQGQGGSLPYEQYF.

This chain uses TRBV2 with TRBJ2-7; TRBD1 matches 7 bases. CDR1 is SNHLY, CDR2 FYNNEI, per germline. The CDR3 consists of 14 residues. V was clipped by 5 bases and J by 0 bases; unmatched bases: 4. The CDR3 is CASSTQGSSYEQYF. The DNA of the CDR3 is TGTGCCAGCAGTACACAGGGGAGCTCCTACGAGCAGTACTTC.

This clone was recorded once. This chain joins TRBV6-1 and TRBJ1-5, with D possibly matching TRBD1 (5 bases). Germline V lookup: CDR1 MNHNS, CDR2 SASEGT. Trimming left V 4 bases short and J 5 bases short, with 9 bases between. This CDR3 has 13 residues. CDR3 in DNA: TGTGCCAGCAGTGTAACAGGAGATCAGCCCCAGCATTTT. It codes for CASSVTGDQPQHF.

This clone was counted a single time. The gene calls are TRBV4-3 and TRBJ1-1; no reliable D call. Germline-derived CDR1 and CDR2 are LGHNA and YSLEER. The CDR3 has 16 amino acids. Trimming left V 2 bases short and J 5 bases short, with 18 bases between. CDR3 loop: CASSQMWEFSGTEAFF. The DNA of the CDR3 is TGCGCCAGCAGCCAAATGTGGGAATTCTCGGGAACTGAAGCTTTCTTT.